The clone carrying this T cell receptor beta chain was counted between two and nine times. The data were obtained in a study of identical twins. Each CDR3 protein is one row after TCRdb ran MiXCR on the 5' RACE reads. Of some 300,000 distinct CDR3 sequences listed, more than 9% are singletons. CDR1 LGHDT and CDR2 YNNKEL come from the germline V gene (reference sequence). The CDR3 is made up of 15 amino acids. Trimming took 1 base from V and 5 from J, leaving 13 bases between them. These data also formed part of another study, on yellow fever vaccine responses in identical twins.

This TCR was recovered from a woman between 18 and 30 years old in good health. Sequencing input: CD8+ T cells sorted from blood. This rearrangement joins TRBV3-1 to TRBJ2-3; D is possibly TRBD2 (6 bases). CDR3 protein: CASSQGGDLGDTQYF. In DNA form, the CDR3 reads TGTGCCAGCAGCCAAGGGGGGGACTTAGGAGATACGCAGTATTTT.